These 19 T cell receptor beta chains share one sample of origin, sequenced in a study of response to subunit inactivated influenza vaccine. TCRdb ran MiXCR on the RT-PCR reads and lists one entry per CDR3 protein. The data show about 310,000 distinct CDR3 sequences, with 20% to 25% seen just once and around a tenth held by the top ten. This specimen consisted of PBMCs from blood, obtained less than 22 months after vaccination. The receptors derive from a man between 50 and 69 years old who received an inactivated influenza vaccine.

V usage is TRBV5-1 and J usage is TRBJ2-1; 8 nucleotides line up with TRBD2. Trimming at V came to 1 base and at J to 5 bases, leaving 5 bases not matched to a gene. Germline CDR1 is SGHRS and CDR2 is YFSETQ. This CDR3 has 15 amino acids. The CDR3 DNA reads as TGCGCCAGCAGCTTGATGTCGGGGGGGCACAATGAGCAGTTCTTC. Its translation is CASSLMSGGHNEQFF. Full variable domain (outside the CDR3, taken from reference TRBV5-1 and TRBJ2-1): KAGVTQTPRYLIKTRGQQVTLSCSPISGHRSVSWYQQTPGQGLQFLFEYFSETQRNKGNFPGRFSGRQFSNSRSEMNVSTLELGDSALYLCASSLMSGGHNEQFFGPGTRLTVL.

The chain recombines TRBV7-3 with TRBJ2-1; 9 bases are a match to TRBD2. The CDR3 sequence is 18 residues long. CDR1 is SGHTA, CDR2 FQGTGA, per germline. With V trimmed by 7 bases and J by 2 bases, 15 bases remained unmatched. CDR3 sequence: CASILSGSSPKPYNEQFF. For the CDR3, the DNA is TGTGCCAGCATCCTTAGCGGGAGTAGCCCCAAGCCCTACAATGAGCAGTTCTTC.

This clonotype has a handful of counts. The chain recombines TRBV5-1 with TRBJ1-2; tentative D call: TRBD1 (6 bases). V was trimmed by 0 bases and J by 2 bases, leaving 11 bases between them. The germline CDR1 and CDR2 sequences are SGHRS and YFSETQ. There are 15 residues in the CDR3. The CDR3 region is CASSLVVGGNYGYTF. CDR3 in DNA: TGCGCCAGCAGCTTGGTAGTAGGGGGGAACTATGGCTACACCTTC.

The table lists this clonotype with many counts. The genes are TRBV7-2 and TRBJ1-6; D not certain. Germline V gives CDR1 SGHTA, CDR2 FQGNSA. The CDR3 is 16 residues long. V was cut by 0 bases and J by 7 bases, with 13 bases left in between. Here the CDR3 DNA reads TGTGCCAGCAGCTTAGCTTCAGGCGGACTAAATTCACCCCTCCACTTT. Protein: CASSLASGGLNSPLHF.

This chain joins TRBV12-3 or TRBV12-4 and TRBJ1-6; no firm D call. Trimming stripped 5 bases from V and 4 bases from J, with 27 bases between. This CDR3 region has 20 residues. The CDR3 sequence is CASSIRGYNLGYFYNSPLHF. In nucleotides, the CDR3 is TGTGCCAGCAGTATTAGAGGGTACAACCTTGGGTATTTTTATAATTCACCCCTCCACTTT.

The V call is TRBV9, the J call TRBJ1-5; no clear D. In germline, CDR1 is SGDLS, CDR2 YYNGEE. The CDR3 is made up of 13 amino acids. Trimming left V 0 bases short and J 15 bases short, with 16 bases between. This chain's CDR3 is CASSVADTEDRHF. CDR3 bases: TGTGCCAGCAGCGTAGCTGATACGGAGGATCGGCATTTT.

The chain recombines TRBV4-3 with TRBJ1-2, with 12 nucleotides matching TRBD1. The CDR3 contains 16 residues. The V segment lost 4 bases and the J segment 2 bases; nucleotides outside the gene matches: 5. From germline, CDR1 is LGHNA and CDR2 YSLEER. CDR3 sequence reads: CASSRGQGALNYGYTF. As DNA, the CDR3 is TGCGCCAGCAGCCGGGGACAGGGGGCCTTAAACTATGGCTACACCTTC.

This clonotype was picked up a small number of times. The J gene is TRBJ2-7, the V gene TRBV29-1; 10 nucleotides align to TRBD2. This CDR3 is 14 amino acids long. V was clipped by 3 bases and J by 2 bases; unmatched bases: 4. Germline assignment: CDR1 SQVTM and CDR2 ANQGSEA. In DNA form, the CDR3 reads TGCAGCGTTGAGGGGAGCGGGAGGGCCTACGAGCAGTACTTC. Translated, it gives CSVEGSGRAYEQYF.

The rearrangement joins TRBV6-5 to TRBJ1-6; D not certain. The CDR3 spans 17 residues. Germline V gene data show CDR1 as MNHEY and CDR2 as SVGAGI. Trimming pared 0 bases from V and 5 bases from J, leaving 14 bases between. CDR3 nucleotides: TGTGCCAGCAGTTACTCGGTCGAGCGGACTGATAATTCACCCCTCCACTTT. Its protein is CASSYSVERTDNSPLHF.

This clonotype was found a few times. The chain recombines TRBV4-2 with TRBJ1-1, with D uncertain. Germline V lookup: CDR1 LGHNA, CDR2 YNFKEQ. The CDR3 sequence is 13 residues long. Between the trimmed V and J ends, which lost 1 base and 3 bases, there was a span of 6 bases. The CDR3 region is CASSQASHTEAFF. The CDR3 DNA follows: TGTGCCAGCAGCCAAGCATCGCACACTGAAGCTTTCTTT.

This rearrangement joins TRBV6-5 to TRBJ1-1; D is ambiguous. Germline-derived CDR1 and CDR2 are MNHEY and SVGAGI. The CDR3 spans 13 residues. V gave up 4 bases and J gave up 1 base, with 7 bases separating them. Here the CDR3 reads CASSFFQNTEAFF. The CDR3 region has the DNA TGTGCCAGCAGTTTCTTCCAGAACACTGAAGCTTTCTTT.

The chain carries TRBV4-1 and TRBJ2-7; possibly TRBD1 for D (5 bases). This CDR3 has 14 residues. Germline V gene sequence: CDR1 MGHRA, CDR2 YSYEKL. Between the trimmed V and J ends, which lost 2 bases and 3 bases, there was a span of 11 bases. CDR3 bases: TGCGCCAGCAGCCAACTATCGACAGACTACGAGCAGTACTTC. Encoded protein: CASSQLSTDYEQYF.

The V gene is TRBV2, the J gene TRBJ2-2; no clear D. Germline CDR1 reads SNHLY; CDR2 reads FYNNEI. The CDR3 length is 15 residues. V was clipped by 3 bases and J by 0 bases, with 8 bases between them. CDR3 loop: CASSEWTSNTGELFF. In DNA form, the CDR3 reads TGTGCCAGCAGTGAGTGGACGTCGAACACCGGGGAGCTGTTTTTT.

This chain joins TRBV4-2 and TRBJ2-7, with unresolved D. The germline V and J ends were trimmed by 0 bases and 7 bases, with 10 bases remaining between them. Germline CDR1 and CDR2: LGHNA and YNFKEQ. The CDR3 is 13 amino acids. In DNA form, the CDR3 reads TGTGCCAGCAGCCAAGAGGTGTGGAGAGAGCAGTACTTC. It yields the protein CASSQEVWREQYF.

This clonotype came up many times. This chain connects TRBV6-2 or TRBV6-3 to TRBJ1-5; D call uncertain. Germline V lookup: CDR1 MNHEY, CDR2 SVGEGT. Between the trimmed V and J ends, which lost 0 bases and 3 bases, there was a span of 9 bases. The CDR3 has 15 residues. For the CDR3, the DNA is TGTGCCAGCAGTTACTCAGAGGGCTACAATCAGCCCCAGCATTTT. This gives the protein CASSYSEGYNQPQHF.

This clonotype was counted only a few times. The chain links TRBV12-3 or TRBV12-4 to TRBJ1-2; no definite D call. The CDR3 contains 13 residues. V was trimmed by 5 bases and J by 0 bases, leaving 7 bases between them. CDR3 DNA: TGTGCCAGCAGTCAAGTAGCTAACTATGGCTACACCTTC. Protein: CASSQVANYGYTF.

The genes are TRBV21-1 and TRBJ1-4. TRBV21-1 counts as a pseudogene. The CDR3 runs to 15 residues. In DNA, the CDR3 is TGTGCCAGCAGCAAGCTTCGGGCCATTGAGGAAAAACTGTTTTTT. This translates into CASSKLRAIEEKLFF.

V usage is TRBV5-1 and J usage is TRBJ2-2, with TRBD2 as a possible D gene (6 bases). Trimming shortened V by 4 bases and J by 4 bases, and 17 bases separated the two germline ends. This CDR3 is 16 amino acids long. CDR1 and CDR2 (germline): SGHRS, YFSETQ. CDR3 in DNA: TGCGCCAGCAGCCGCCGGGGGAATTGGGGCACCGGGGAGCTGTTTTTT. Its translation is CASSRRGNWGTGELFF.

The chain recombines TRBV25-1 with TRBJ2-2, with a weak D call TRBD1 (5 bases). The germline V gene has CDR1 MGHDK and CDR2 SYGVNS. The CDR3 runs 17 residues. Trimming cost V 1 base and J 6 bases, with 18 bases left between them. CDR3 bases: TGTGCCAGCAGTGAATCCGTCGAGCCCAAGGGGCCCGGGGAGCTGTTTTTT. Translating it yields CASSESVEPKGPGELFF.